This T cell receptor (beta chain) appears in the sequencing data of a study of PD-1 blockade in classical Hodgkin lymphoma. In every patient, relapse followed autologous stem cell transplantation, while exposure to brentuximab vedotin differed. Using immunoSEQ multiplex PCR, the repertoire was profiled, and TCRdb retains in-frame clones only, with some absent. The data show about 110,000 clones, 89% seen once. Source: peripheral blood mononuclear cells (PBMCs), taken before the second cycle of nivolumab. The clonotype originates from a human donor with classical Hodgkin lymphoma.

This chain's CDR3 is CASSLILAGDNEQFF. The CDR3 nucleotides read TGTGCCAGCAGCTTGATACTAGCGGGTGACAATGAGCAGTTCTTC. The chain has TRBV5-4 and TRBJ2-1; TRBD2 agrees at 9 bases. Germline trimming cut 1 base from V and 5 bases from J; bases unmatched to any gene: 4. The CDR3 length is 15 residues. Germline-derived CDR1 and CDR2 are SGHNT and YYREEE (reference sequence). Full variable domain (remainder filled in from reference TRBV5-4 and TRBJ2-1): ETGVTQSPTHLIKTRGQQVTLRCSSQSGHNTVSWYQQALGQGPQFIFQYYREEENGRGNFPPRFSGLQFPNYSSELNVNALELDDSALYLCASSLILAGDNEQFFGPGTRLTVL.